These 28 T cell receptor beta chains originate from one sample sequenced in a study of blood T cell repertoires in COVID-19. TCRdb's table, derived via immunoSEQ multiplex PCR, lists solely in-frame clones and lacks some. There are around 110,000 clones in the sample; 75% to 90% occur only once, and 2% to 2.5% lies in the top ten. Sequenced material: peripheral blood. These receptor sequences come from a young man with acute or convalescent COVID-19.

There are a few counts of this clone. The chain employs TRBV6-6 and TRBJ2-4; no firm D call. V lost 6 bases and J lost 0, with 12 bases in between. Germline V CDR1 and CDR2: MNHNY, SVGAGI (reference sequence). The CDR3 spans 15 residues. The CDR3 here is CASRHEQLAKNIQYF. The CDR3 DNA is TGTGCCAGCAGACATGAACAGCTAGCCAAAAACATTCAGTACTTC.

This clone turned up a few times. The chain combines TRBV5-1 with TRBJ2-5, with 8 bases aligning to TRBD2. This CDR3 has 16 residues. Germline CDR1 is SGHRS and CDR2 is YFSETQ. J lost 5 bases, V lost 3 bases, and 12 bases had no gene match. The CDR3 sequence is CASSWGSGSSGETQYF. For the CDR3, the DNA is TGCGCCAGCAGCTGGGGGAGCGGGAGTTCTGGGGAGACCCAGTACTTC.

This clone was observed once. V gene TRBV19 combines with J gene TRBJ1-5; 8 nucleotides align to TRBD1. Per germline, CDR1 LNHDA and CDR2 SQIVND (reference sequence). The CDR3 loop spans 18 amino acids. V shed 4 bases and J 1 base; nucleotides not matched to a gene: 12. CDR3 sequence (DNA): TGTGCCAGTAGTACAATCCGACAGGGGAAAAGGAGCAATCAGCCCCAGCATTTT. Translated: CASSTIRQGKRSNQPQHF.

The chain employs TRBV11-2 and TRBJ2-2; TRBD1 matches at 10 bases. This CDR3 comprises 15 residues. Germline V lookup: CDR1 SGHAT, CDR2 FQNNGV. V was clipped by 5 bases and J by 5 bases; unmatched bases: 5. This CDR3 reads CASSATGQGTGELFF. CDR3 nucleotide sequence: TGTGCCAGCAGCGCCACGGGACAGGGGACCGGGGAGCTGTTTTTT.

This chain connects TRBV5-5 to TRBJ1-2, with D maybe TRBD1 (6 bases). V lost 1 base, J lost 4 bases, and 8 bases lay in between. The CDR3 has 13 amino acids. Germline CDR1 and CDR2: SGHKS and YYEKEE (reference sequence). CDR3 DNA sequence: TGTGCCAGCAGCTTGCTGGACAGCTATGGCTACACCTTC. Translation gives CASSLLDSYGYTF.

The gene calls are TRBV7-9 and TRBJ2-3; TRBD2 is a possible D gene (5 bases). The V gene's germline CDR1 is SEHNR and CDR2 FQNEAQ (reference sequence). V lost 5 bases and J lost 4, with 19 bases in between. The CDR3 loop spans 16 amino acids. DNA for the CDR3: TGTGCCAGCAGCCCCAGGTTTGGAGAGGGTTCAGATACGCAGTATTTT. This encodes CASSPRFGEGSDTQYF.

V gene TRBV4-2 combines with J gene TRBJ2-2; tentatively, D is TRBD2 (6 bases). Trimming took off 11 bases at V and 3 bases at J, with 16 bases between the two ends. Germline CDR1 reads LGHNA; CDR2 reads YNFKEQ. The CDR3 covers 14 residues. CDR3 DNA: TGTGCCGTAGGTCGGGAGTACCACACCGGGGAGCTGTTTTTT. It codes for CAVGREYHTGELFF.

The genes are TRBV7-9 and TRBJ1-1, with TRBD1 matching 7 bases. The CDR3 runs to 14 residues. Germline lookup yields CDR1 SEHNR and CDR2 FQNEAQ (reference sequence). After removal of 6 bases from V and 4 bases from J, the junction contained 8 bases not matched to a gene. The CDR3 region is CASRLGGVGTEAFF. In DNA form, the CDR3 reads TGTGCCAGCAGGCTAGGGGGCGTCGGCACTGAAGCTTTCTTT. Drawing the rest from reference TRBV7-9 and TRBJ1-1, the complete variable domain is DTGVSQNPRHKITKRGQNVTFRCDPISEHNRLYWYRQTLGQGPEFLTYFQNEAQLEKSRLLSDRFSAERPKGSFSTLEIQRTEQGDSAMYLCASRLGGVGTEAFFGQGTRLTVV.

The J gene is TRBJ1-1, the V gene TRBV29-1, with 7 bases identical to TRBD1. J was trimmed by 6 bases and V by 5 bases; bases with no gene match: 12. The CDR3 sequence is 14 residues long. The germline gives CDR1 SQVTM, CDR2 ANQGSEA. The CDR3 sequence is CSVLRSRGSPEAFF. The CDR3 DNA reads as TGCAGCGTTCTGAGATCCAGGGGGAGCCCTGAAGCTTTCTTT. The full variable domain, rest sourced from reference TRBV29-1 and TRBJ1-1, is SAVISQKPSRDICQRGTSLTIQCQVDSQVTMMFWYRQQPGQSLTLIATANQGSEATYESGFVIDKFPISRPNLTFSTLTVSNMSPEDSSIYLCSVLRSRGSPEAFFGQGTRLTVV.

This sequence joins TRBV5-1 and TRBJ1-1; D is perhaps TRBD1 (6 bases). CDR3 length equals 12 residues. Trimming removed 4 bases from V and 6 bases from J, with 10 bases in between. Germline V lookup: CDR1 SGHRS, CDR2 YFSETQ. CDR3 sequence (DNA): TGCGCCAGCAGCCAGCCAGGGGCTGAAGCTTTCTTT. It codes for CASSQPGAEAFF.

This clone appeared a single time. The genes are TRBV6-1 and TRBJ2-2, with TRBD2 matching 9 bases. Germline V lookup: CDR1 MNHNS, CDR2 SASEGT. CDR3 length: 16 amino acids. J lost 5 bases, V lost 4 bases, and 8 bases had no gene match. CDR3 sequence: CASSVGRGLATGELFF. The CDR3 DNA follows: TGTGCCAGCAGTGTAGGGCGGGGACTAGCAACCGGGGAGCTGTTTTTT.

This clone was detected once. This chain connects TRBV29-1 to TRBJ1-2; TRBD1 might be the D (6 bases). In germline, CDR1 is SQVTM, CDR2 ANQGSEA. The CDR3 runs 16 residues. Trimming took 4 bases from V and 3 from J, leaving 21 bases between them. CDR3 in amino acids: CSVGGITGYQDYGYTF. CDR3 nucleotides: TGCAGCGTTGGAGGAATCACAGGGTACCAGGACTATGGCTACACCTTC. The whole variable domain, filled in from reference TRBV29-1 and TRBJ1-2, reads SAVISQKPSRDICQRGTSLTIQCQVDSQVTMMFWYRQQPGQSLTLIATANQGSEATYESGFVIDKFPISRPNLTFSTLTVSNMSPEDSSIYLCSVGGITGYQDYGYTFGSGTRLTVV.

This clone appeared a single time. The J gene is TRBJ1-2, the V gene TRBV20-1; the D is unclear. The germline V and J ends were trimmed by 6 bases and 6 bases, with 11 bases remaining between them. The germline CDR1 and CDR2 sequences are DFQATT and SNEGSKA (reference sequence). CDR3 length: 11 amino acids. The CDR3 coding sequence is TGCAGTGCCGAGGGATGGAATGGCTACACCTTC. Amino acids: CSAEGWNGYTF.

The chain recombines TRBV28 with TRBJ2-5, with TRBD1 as a possible D gene (5 bases). Germline CDR1 is MDHEN and CDR2 is SYDVKM. V dropped 4 bases and J dropped 7 bases, with 19 bases sitting between them. The CDR3 sequence is 15 residues long. CDR3 DNA sequence: TGTGCCAGCAGTTCCACAGTAGGGGCACACTGGACCCAGTACTTC. Translated: CASSSTVGAHWTQYF.

This clone came up once. J is TRBJ1-6 and V is TRBV27; perhaps TRBD1 as D (6 bases). The V end lost 7 bases, the J end lost 7 bases, and 14 bases lay between the germline ends. CDR1 and CDR2 from the germline V gene are MNHEY and SMNVEV (reference sequence). The CDR3 length is 14 residues. The CDR3 sequence: CASKPLTGNSPLHF. The CDR3 bases are TGTGCCAGCAAGCCCTTGACAGGAAATTCACCCCTCCACTTT.

The CDR3 nucleotides read TGTGCCAGCAGCTCGATCCTAGCGGCGAACACCGGGGAGCTGTTTTTT. Residues: CASSSILAANTGELFF. The rearrangement joins TRBV7-2 to TRBJ2-2; 7 bases are shared with TRBD2. This CDR3 comprises 16 residues. V shed 4 bases and J 0 bases; nucleotides not matched to a gene: 5. Germline values: CDR1 SGHTA, CDR2 FQGNSA.

The chain links TRBV29-1 to TRBJ2-5; 8 nucleotides agree with TRBD1. Trimming took 1 base from V and 4 from J; bases not matched to a gene: 8. The germline V gene has CDR1 SQVTM and CDR2 ANQGSEA. This CDR3 is built from 15 residues. The CDR3 sequence is CSVEVGAGGRETQYF. The CDR3 nucleotides are TGCAGCGTTGAAGTAGGTGCAGGGGGCCGAGAGACCCAGTACTTC.

The chain carries TRBV7-8 and TRBJ2-5; 13 bases align to TRBD2. CDR1 and CDR2 from the germline V gene are SGHVS and FQNEAQ. V was clipped by 5 bases and J by 4 bases; unmatched bases: 10. CDR3 length equals 17 residues. CDR3 nucleotides: TGTGCCAGCAGCCGATGGGGGACTAGCGGGACCACAGAGACCCAGTACTTC. Amino acid sequence: CASSRWGTSGTTETQYF.

The chain combines TRBV21-1 with TRBJ2-2; TRBD1 is the table's D call, not checked against the DNA. TRBV21-1 is annotated as a pseudogene. This CDR3 is built from 13 residues. The chain's CDR3 is CASSPTGVGELFF. The DNA for the CDR3 is TGTGCCAGCAGCCCAACAGGGGTCGGGGAGCTGTTTTTT.

The J gene is TRBJ1-6, the V gene TRBV13, with 8 nucleotides matching TRBD1. V gave up 5 bases and J gave up 6 bases; unmatched junction bases: 6. This CDR3 is built from 15 residues. Germline CDR1 and CDR2: PRHDT and FYEKMQ (reference sequence). The chain's CDR3 is CASSVDRGTNSPLHF. For the CDR3, the DNA is TGTGCCAGCAGCGTCGACAGGGGAACTAATTCACCCCTCCACTTT.

The V call is TRBV5-6, the J call TRBJ1-1, with 8 bases identical to TRBD1. Germline values: CDR1 SGHDT, CDR2 YYEEEE. V dropped 0 bases and J dropped 7; count of bases not matched to a gene: 11. The CDR3 runs to 16 residues. Written as DNA, the CDR3 is TGTGCCAGCAGCTTGGTCCGGGACAGGAGTACAAATGAAGCTTTCTTT. This sequence encodes CASSLVRDRSTNEAFF.

This clone turned up a few times. The DNA of the CDR3 is TGTGCCAGCAGCTTTACAGGGTTCTCTGGAAACACCATATATTTT. Amino acids: CASSFTGFSGNTIYF. V gene TRBV13 combines with J gene TRBJ1-3; maybe TRBD1 (6 bases). Trimming removed 3 bases at V and 0 bases at J, with 9 bases between. The CDR3 loop spans 15 amino acids. Germline CDR1 reads PRHDT; CDR2 reads FYEKMQ (reference sequence).

J is TRBJ1-2 and V is TRBV5-6, with 9 bases matching TRBD1. This CDR3 contains 15 residues. The ends lost 4 bases at V and 4 bases at J; junction bases unmatched: 8. Germline CDR1 reads SGHDT; CDR2 reads YYEEEE. The CDR3 protein is CASSVDRGRIYGYTF. The CDR3 DNA reads TGTGCCAGCAGCGTGGACAGGGGACGCATCTATGGCTACACCTTC.

The chain carries TRBV5-4 and TRBJ1-5; D is possibly TRBD1 (5 bases). The germline V gene has CDR1 SGHNT and CDR2 YYREEE (reference sequence). V gave up 5 bases and J gave up 3 bases, with 24 bases separating them. CDR3 length equals 18 residues. CDR3 residues: CASRIIPDRAPLNQPQHF. The CDR3 DNA reads as TGTGCCAGCAGGATAATCCCCGACAGAGCTCCACTCAATCAGCCCCAGCATTTT.

The V gene is TRBV7-6, the J gene TRBJ2-1, with a possible D match to TRBD1 (6 bases). The V and J ends lost 4 bases and 9 bases respectively, with 19 bases between them. The germline V gene has CDR1 SGHVS and CDR2 FNYEAQ. This CDR3 comprises 15 residues. CDR3 in amino acids: CASSSRQDLQSEQFF. CDR3 bases: TGTGCCAGCAGCTCACGACAGGACCTACAAAGTGAGCAGTTCTTC. The full variable domain, its missing parts supplied by reference TRBV7-6 and TRBJ2-1, is GAGVSQSPRYKVTKRGQDVALRCDPISGHVSLYWYRQALGQGPEFLTYFNYEAQQDKSGLPNDRFSAERPEGSISTLTIQRTEQRDSAMYRCASSSRQDLQSEQFFGPGTRLTVL.

V usage is TRBV6-5 and J usage is TRBJ2-1; 7 nucleotides align to TRBD2. CDR3 length: 13 amino acids. The V gene end was trimmed by 0 bases and the J gene end by 9 bases; junction bases not matched to a gene: 2. Germline CDR1 reads MNHEY; CDR2 reads SVGAGI. The CDR3, as DNA: TGTGCCAGCAGTTACTCATGGGGGGGTGAGCAGTTCTTC. Translating it yields CASSYSWGGEQFF.

The genes are TRBV2 and TRBJ1-3, with D hard to call. The CDR3 spans 14 residues. Trimming took 3 bases from V and 2 from J, leaving 8 bases between them. Germline V lookup: CDR1 SNHLY, CDR2 FYNNEI. CDR3 coding DNA: TGTGCCAGCAGTGATTTGGCAGCTGGAAACACCATATATTTT. It translates to CASSDLAAGNTIYF.

This chain links TRBV6-5 with TRBJ1-2; 7 nucleotides line up with TRBD1. The V gene's germline CDR1 is MNHEY and CDR2 SVGAGI. CDR3 length: 13 residues. Trimming removed 7 bases from V and 2 bases from J; junction bases left unmatched: 4. The CDR3 DNA is TGTGCCAGCAAGGTACAGGGGAACTATGGCTACACCTTC. Its protein is CASKVQGNYGYTF.